This T cell receptor beta chain originates from a study of blood T cell repertoires in COVID-19. Study as a whole: Nucleic acid was either cDNA or gDNA, and it came from T cells, B-cell-depleted T cells, or PBMCs.

How the authors handled the data: Scientists estimated how many nucleated cells there were by amplifying reference gene primers. Assay: immunoSEQ multiplex PCR; the TCRdb copy retains only in-frame clones and omits some. The D gene and trimming were derived from the DNA, and the V and J assignments and clone size from that table. Of roughly 260,000 clones detected, 80% to 90% appear once; the ten largest clones hold approximately 2%. What the recovered Cohort 3 donors had was two negative PCRs, clearance, or symptom resolution. This CDR3 comprises 15 residues. With 5 bases removed from V and 3 bases from J, the gap between germline ends came to 14 bases. The germline CDR1 and CDR2 sequences are SGHRS and YFSETQ.

The chain uses TRBV5-1 and TRBJ2-2; a weak D match, TRBD2 (6 bases). The clonotype comes from a woman aged 45-65 years who had recovered from COVID-19. The sequencing input was PBMCs or T cells enriched from blood (not recorded which). CDR3 sequence: CASSSAGLYTGELFF. CDR3 coding DNA: TGCGCCAGCAGTTCCGCGGGACTCTACACCGGGGAGCTGTTTTTT.